These T cell receptor beta chains were read from a single sample in a study of radiation and T cells in renal cell carcinoma. Produced via immunoSEQ multiplex PCR; TCRdb's table is partial and in-frame only. The table lists some 150,000 clones, 87% of them singletons. This specimen was blood, taken from a patient whose treatment included radiotherapy and nephrectomy. The receptors were gathered from a woman in her forties or fifties with renal cell carcinoma. The CDR3 runs from the conserved cysteine through the conserved F or W. A D gene is named only where the DNA matches it firmly. Clone size, where shown, is once, few, many, or a class for clones that have expanded.

>.|TRBJ2-7|TRBV18|.
TGTGCCAGCTCACCTCGCAGGGACTACGAGCAGTACTTC
CASSPRRDYEQYF
>.|TRBJ1-2|TRBV9|.
TGTGCCAGCAGCGTTGGGACTGGAGGAGGCCAAAGGAGCTTCACCTTC
CASSVGTGGGQRSFTF
>TRBD1|TRBJ1-2|TRBV6-5|.
TGTGCCAGCAGTACCTCGGACAGGGAGGGCTACACCTTC
CASSTSDREGYTF
>TRBD1|TRBJ2-2|TRBV7-9|once
TGTGCCAGCAGCGACCTTACAGGGGGAGCAGGGGAGCTGTTTTTT
CASSDLTGGAGELFF
>.|TRBJ2-3|TRBV19|.
TGTGCCAGTAGTATAGGCTGGGGAACAGATACGCAGTATTTT
CASSIGWGTDTQYF
>.|TRBJ1-1|TRBV5-1|.
TGCGCCAGCAGCTTGGGCAGGTTGAACACTGAAGCTTTCTTT
CASSLGRLNTEAFF
>TRBD1|TRBJ2-4|TRBV2|.
TGTGCCAGCAGTGGGGACAGGACAGCCAAAAACATTCAGTACTTC
CASSGDRTAKNIQYF
>.|TRBJ2-2|TRBV14|.
TGTGCCAGCAGCCAATGGTCGGTGAACACCGGGGAGCTGTTTTTT
CASSQWSVNTGELFF
>TRBD2|TRBJ2-7|TRBV6-6|.
TGTGCCAGCAGTTCCTCTTCTCTAGCGGGGGACGAGCAGTACTTC
CASSSSSLAGDEQYF
>TRBD1|TRBJ1-2|TRBV11-2|.
TGTGCCAGCAGCATCCGTGCATATGGGCAGGGGGCTAACTATGGCTACACCTTC
CASSIRAYGQGANYGYTF
>TRBD1|TRBJ1-5|TRBV28|.
TGTGCCAGCAGTACAGACAGGGGGCAACTCCCCCAGCATTTT
CASSTDRGQLPQHF
>.|TRBJ2-7|TRBV19|.
TGTGCCAGTAGTTGGGACAAGACCTACGAGCAGTACTTC
CASSWDKTYEQYF
>TRBD1|TRBJ1-2|TRBV6-1|.
TGTGCCAGCAGTGACCCGGGACAGGGTTATGGCTACACCTTC
CASSDPGQGYGYTF
>TRBD1|TRBJ2-5|TRBV19|.
TGTGCCAGTAGTCCCGGACAGGGACGGGAGACCCAGTACTTC
CASSPGQGRETQYF
>TRBD1|TRBJ1-2|TRBV6-5|.
TGTGCCAGCAGTCCTGGGACAGGGGGTAACTATGGCTACACCTTC
CASSPGTGGNYGYTF
>.|TRBJ1-2|TRBV5-5|.
TGTGCCAGCAGCTTTATACTTCCAGACCGTTCTAACTATGGCTACACCTTC
CASSFILPDRSNYGYTF
>.|TRBJ2-7|TRBV5-1|.
TGCGCCAGCGGCCATCTAGGGGGGAAGAACGAGCAGTACTTC
CASGHLGGKNEQYF